This T cell receptor (beta chain) derives from a study of blood T cell repertoires in COVID-19. Study information: From the United States, Italy and Spain came samples of acute and convalescent COVID-19. The analysed material was cDNA or gDNA that came from T cells, B-cell-depleted T cells, or PBMCs.

As originally analysed: Reference gene primer amplification yielded estimated nucleated cell counts. Only in-frame clones appear in the TCRdb table, and some are missing; sequencing was by immunoSEQ multiplex PCR. For V, J and clone size, that table is used; D and trimming come from the DNA. This table has 40,000 or so clones, more than 80% appearing once. There are 16 residues in the CDR3. Germline lookup yields CDR1 SGHDT and CDR2 YYEEEE. The V and J ends lost 1 base and 6 bases, in that order; junction bases with no gene match: 10. The chain recombines TRBV5-6 with TRBJ1-2; TRBD1 agrees at 9 bases. The receptor's source is a man aged 30 to 45 with active or convalescent COVID-19. Input material: peripheral blood. CDR3 DNA: TGTGCCAGCAGCTTGATCGCGGGACAGGGAATGAATGGCTACACCTTC. Its translation is CASSLIAGQGMNGYTF.